The entry below gives a single T cell receptor (beta chain) sequence along with its context. Its target is unknown. Trimming shortened V by 7 bases and J by 4 bases, and 13 bases separated the two germline ends. Germline lookup yields CDR1 SGHTA and CDR2 FQGNSA. This CDR3 is built from 13 residues. Profiling relied on immunoSEQ multiplex PCR, and the TCRdb table lists in-frame clones only, not all of them. The sample lists approximately 15,000 clones, roughly 75% seen once, with around 14% in the top ten. The sample originates from a study of OX40 agonist ivuxolimab in advanced cancers. Study outcomes and limitations: With doses of 0.1-3.0 mg/kg, partial responders showed among the lowest clonal expansion. Certain nonresponders likewise exhibited a low normalized T-cell clonal expansion.

The source was CD4+ or CD8+ T cells sorted from blood, collected in a trial of the OX40 agonist ivuxolimab. This TCR was recovered from an adult with an advanced solid tumor such as melanoma, head and neck, liver or kidney cancer. This chain joins TRBV7-2 and TRBJ1-1; maybe TRBD1 (6 bases). CDR3: CASKTGFGTEAFF. CDR3 coding DNA: TGTGCCAGCAAAACAGGGTTTGGCACTGAAGCTTTCTTT.